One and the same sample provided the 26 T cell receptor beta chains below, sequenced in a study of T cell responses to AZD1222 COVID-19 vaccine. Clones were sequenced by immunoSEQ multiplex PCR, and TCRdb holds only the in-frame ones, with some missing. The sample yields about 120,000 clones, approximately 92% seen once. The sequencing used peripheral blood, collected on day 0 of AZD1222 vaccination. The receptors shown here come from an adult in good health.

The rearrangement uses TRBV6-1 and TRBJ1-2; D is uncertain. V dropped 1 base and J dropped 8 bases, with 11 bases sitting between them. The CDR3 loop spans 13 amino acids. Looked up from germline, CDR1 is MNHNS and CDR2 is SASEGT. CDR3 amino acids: CASSEERFQGYTF. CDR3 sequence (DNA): TGTGCCAGCAGTGAAGAAAGGTTTCAGGGCTACACCTTC.

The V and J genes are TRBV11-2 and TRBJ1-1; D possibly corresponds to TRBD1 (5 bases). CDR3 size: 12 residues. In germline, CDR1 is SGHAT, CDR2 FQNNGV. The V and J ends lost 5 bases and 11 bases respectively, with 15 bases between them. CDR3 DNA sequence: TGTGCCAGCAGCGGGGACCTCCTAAGTGCTTTCTTT. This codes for CASSGDLLSAFF. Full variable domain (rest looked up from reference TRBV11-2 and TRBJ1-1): EAGVAQSPRYKIIEKRQSVAFWCNPISGHATLYWYQQILGQGPKLLIQFQNNGVVDDSQLPKDRFSAERLKGVDSTLKIQPAKLEDSAVYLCASSGDLLSAFFGQGTRLTVV.

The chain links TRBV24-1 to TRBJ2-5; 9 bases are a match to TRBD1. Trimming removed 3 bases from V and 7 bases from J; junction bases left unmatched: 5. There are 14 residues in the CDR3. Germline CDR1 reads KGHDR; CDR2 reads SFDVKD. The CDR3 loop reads CATSDPGQGATQYF. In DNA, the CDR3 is TGTGCCACCAGTGATCCGGGACAGGGAGCGACCCAGTACTTC.

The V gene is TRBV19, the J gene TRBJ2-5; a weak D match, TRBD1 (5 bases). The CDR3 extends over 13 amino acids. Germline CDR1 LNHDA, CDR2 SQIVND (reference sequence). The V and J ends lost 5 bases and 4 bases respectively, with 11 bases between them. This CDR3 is CASSPPGLETQYF. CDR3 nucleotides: TGTGCCAGTAGTCCCCCAGGGCTAGAGACCCAGTACTTC.

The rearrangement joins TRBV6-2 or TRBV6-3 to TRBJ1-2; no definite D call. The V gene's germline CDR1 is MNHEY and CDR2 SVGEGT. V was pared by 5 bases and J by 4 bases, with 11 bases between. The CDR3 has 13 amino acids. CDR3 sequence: CASSPGGFYGYTF. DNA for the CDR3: TGTGCCAGCAGTCCAGGTGGCTTCTATGGCTACACCTTC.

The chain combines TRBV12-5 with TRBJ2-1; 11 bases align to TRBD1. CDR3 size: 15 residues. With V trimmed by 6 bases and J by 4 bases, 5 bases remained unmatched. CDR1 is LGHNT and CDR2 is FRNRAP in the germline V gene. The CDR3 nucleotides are TGTGCTAGTGGCTGGGGACAGGGGGATTACAATGAGCAGTTCTTC. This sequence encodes CASGWGQGDYNEQFF.

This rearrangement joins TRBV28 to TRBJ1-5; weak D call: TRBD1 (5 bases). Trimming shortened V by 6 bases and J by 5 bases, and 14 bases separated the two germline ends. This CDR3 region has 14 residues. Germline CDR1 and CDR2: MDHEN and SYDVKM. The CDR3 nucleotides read TGTGCCAGCAGCTTTAGCAGGGTAGATCAGCCCCAGCATTTT. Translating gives CASSFSRVDQPQHF.

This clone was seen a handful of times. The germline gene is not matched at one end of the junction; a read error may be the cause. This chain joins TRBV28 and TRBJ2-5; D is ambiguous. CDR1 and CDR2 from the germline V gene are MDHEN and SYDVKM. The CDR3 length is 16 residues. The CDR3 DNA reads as TGTGCCAGCTGTTTAGCCTCCAGTTGGGTAATAGAGACCCAGTACTTC. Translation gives CASCLASSWVIETQYF.

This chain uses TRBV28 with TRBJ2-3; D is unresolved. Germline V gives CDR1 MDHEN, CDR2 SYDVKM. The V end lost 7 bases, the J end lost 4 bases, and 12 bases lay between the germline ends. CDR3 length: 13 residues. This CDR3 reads CASTLPGADTQYF. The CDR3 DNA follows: TGTGCCAGCACCTTACCGGGCGCAGATACGCAGTATTTT.

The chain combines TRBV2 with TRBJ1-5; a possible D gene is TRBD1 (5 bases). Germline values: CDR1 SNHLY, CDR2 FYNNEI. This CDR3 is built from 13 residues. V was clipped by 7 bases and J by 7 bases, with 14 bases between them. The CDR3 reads CASKTQGDQPQHF. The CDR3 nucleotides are TGTGCCAGCAAAACCCAGGGTGACCAGCCCCAGCATTTT.

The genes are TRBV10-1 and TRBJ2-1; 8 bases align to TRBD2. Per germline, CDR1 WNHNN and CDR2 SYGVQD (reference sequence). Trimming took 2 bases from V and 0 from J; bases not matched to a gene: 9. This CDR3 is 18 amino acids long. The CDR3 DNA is TGCGCCAGCAGTGAGCCGTACGGGGGGGATGGCTCCTACAATGAGCAGTTCTTC. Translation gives CASSEPYGGDGSYNEQFF.

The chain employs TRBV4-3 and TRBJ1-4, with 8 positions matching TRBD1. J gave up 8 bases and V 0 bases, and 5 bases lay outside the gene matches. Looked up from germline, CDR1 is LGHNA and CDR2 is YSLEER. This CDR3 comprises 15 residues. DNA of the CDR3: TGCGCCAGCAGCCAAGAAAACAGGGGGAGGGAAAAACTGTTTTTT. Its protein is CASSQENRGREKLFF.

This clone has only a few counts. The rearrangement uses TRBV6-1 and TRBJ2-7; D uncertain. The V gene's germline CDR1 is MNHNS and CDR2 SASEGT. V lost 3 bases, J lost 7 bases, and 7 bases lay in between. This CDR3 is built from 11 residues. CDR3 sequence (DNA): TGTGCCAGCAGTGAGCTAGGAGAGCAGTACTTC. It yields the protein CASSELGEQYF.

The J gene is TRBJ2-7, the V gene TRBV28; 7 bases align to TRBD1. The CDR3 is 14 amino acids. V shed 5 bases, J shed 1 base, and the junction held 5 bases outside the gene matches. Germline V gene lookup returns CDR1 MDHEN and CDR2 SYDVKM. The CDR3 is CASSPPGQSYEQYF. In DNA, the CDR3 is TGTGCCAGCAGTCCTCCGGGACAGTCCTACGAGCAGTACTTC.

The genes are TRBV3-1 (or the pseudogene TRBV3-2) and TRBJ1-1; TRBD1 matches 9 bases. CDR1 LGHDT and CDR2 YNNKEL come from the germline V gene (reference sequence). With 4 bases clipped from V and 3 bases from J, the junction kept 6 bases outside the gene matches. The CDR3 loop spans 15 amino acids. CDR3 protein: CASSPETGGDTEAFF. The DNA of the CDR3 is TGTGCCAGCAGCCCCGAGACAGGGGGGGACACTGAAGCTTTCTTT.

The CDR3 reads CAGGWVSEAFF. As DNA, the CDR3 is TGTGCTGGGGGATGGGTTTCTGAAGCTTTCTTT. The genes are TRBV30 and TRBJ1-1; maybe TRBD1 (5 bases). The CDR3 contains 11 residues. CDR1 is GTSNPN and CDR2 is SVGIG in the germline V gene (reference sequence).

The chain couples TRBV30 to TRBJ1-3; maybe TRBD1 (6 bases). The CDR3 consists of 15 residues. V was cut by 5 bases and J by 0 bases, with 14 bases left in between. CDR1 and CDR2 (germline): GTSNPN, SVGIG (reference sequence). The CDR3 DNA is TGTGCCTGGCCTCGGACAGAGAGCTCTGGAAACACCATATATTTT. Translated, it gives CAWPRTESSGNTIYF.

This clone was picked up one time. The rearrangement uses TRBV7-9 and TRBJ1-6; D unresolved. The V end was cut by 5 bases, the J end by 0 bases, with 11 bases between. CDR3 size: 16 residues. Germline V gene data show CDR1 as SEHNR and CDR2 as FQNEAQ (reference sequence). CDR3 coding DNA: TGTGCCAGCAGCCCAAGTTCCAGCTCCTATAATTCACCCCTCCACTTT. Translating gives CASSPSSSSYNSPLHF.

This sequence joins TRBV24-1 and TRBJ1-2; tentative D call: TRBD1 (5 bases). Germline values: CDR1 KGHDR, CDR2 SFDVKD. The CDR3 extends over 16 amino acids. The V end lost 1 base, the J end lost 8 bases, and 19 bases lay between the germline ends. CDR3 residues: CATSDLSDFPREGYTF. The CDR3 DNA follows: TGTGCCACCAGTGATTTATCGGACTTCCCCAGGGAGGGCTACACCTTC.

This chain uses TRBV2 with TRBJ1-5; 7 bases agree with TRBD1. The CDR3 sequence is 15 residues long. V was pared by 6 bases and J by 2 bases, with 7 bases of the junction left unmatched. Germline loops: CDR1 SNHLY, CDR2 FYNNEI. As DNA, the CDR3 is TGTGCCAGCAGATCACAGGGGACTGGCAATCAGCCCCAGCATTTT. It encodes CASRSQGTGNQPQHF.

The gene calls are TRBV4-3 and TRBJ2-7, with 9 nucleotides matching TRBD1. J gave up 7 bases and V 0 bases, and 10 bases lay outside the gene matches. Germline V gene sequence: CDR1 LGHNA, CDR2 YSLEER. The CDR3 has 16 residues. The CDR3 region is CASSQDRTGELREQYF. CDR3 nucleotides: TGCGCCAGCAGCCAAGATCGGACAGGGGAACTACGGGAGCAGTACTTC.

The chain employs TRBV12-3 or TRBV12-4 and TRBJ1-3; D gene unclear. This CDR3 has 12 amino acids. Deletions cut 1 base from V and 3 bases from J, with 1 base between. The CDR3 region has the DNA TGTGCCAGCAGTTTAGGTGGAAACACCATATATTTT. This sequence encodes CASSLGGNTIYF.

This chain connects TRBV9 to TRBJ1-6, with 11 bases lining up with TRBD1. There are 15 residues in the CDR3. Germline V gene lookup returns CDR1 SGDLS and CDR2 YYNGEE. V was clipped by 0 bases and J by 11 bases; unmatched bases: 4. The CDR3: CASSVEGQGVTPLHF. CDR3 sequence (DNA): TGTGCCAGCAGCGTAGAGGGACAGGGGGTTACACCCCTCCACTTT.

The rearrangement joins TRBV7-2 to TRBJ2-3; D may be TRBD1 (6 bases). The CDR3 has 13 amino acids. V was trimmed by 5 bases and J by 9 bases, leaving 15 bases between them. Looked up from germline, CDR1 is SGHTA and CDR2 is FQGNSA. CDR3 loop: CASSAPGHLTQYF. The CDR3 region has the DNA TGTGCCAGCAGCGCCCCGGGACACCTAACGCAGTATTTT.

CDR3 loop: CASSQDNISPLHF. CDR3 sequence (DNA): TGCGCCAGCAGCCAAGACAATATTTCACCCCTCCACTTT. This rearrangement joins TRBV4-3 to TRBJ1-6; unclear D gene. This CDR3 is 13 amino acids long. Germline-derived CDR1 and CDR2 are LGHNA and YSLEER. Trimming stripped 0 bases from V and 9 bases from J, with 6 bases between.

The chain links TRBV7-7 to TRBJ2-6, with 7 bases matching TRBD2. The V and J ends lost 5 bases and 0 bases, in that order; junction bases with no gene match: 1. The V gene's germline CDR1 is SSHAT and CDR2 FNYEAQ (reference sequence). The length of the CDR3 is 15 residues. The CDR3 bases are TGTGCCAGCAGCCCGGGGGGCTCTGGGGCCAACGTCCTGACTTTC. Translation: CASSPGGSGANVLTF.